This T cell receptor beta chain appears in the sequencing data of a study of cytomegalovirus exposure and HLA in healthy donors. On this clone: Its antigen is as yet unknown.

CDR1 is SGHVS, CDR2 FQNEAQ, per germline. Trimming cost V 3 bases and J 8 bases, with 17 bases left between them. The CDR3 consists of 16 residues. This PCR relied on a set of 60 Vbeta primers and 13 Jbeta primers. Measured with immunoSEQ multiplex PCR; TCRdb has only the in-frame clones, and not every one. Of under 80,000 clones in the sample, 65% to 70% were seen once. Broader study findings: In an earlier analysis, productive rearrangement rates for most beta V segments clustered near 87% or 30%. A link between a missense DCLRE1C variant and TCR beta V- and J-gene trimming emerged from a later analysis.

This chain connects TRBV7-8 to TRBJ1-6, with a tentative D call TRBD1 (5 bases). Sequencing input: PBMCs. This TCR derives from a woman aged 25 to 45 in good health and CMV-seronegative. The CDR3 DNA sequence: TGTGCCAGCAGCTTTCGTGGAGGGGCCGCCGATTCACCCCTCCACTTT. Residues: CASSFRGGAADSPLHF.